Listed below are T cell receptor beta chains from one sample, sequenced in a study of T cell changes during pregnancy in multiple sclerosis. Some clones are missing from TCRdb's copy, which holds only in-frame ones; the method was immunoSEQ multiplex PCR. The sample has 35,000 to 40,000 clones; 88% are singletons. This specimen consisted of CD8+ T cells from peripheral blood mononuclear cells, obtained in the third trimester of pregnancy. The receptors come from a female donor with multiple sclerosis, enrolled in a pregnancy study. Each CDR3 is given with its conserved first and last residue. D genes are given only for firm matches. The size entry is marked missing in some rows and otherwise reads once, few, many or a size class.

abundance | d_gene | j_gene | v_gene | CDR3nt | CDR3aa
. | . | TRBJ1-5 | TRBV2 | TGTGCCAGCAGTGAAGATGTGTCCGCCCCTAGTCAGCCCCAGCATTTT | CASSEDVSAPSQPQHF
. | . | TRBJ1-1 | TRBV10-2 | TGCGCCAGCAGGGCCCCAGGGAGGGACACTGAAGCTTTCTTT | CASRAPGRDTEAFF
. | . | TRBJ1-2 | TRBV6-6 | TGTGCCAGCAGTGACGACTCGCCTTGGAGCTACACCTTC | CASSDDSPWSYTF
once | TRBD1 | TRBJ1-2 | TRBV11-2 | TGTGCCAGCAGTTGGGACAGGGGCCCCCTAGGCTATGGCTACACCTTC | CASSWDRGPLGYGYTF
. | . | TRBJ2-4 | TRBV25-1 | TGTGCCAGCAGTGACGGGGGGCCTGCCAAAAACATTCAGTACTTC | CASSDGGPAKNIQYF
. | . | TRBJ2-7 | TRBV28 | TGTGCCAGCCTCAAGGCGGGACTCTACGAGCAGTACTTC | CASLKAGLYEQYF
. | TRBD1 | TRBJ2-5 | TRBV28 | TGTGCCAGCAGTTATCCCGGGACAGGGAGGGAGGAGACCCAGTACTTC | CASSYPGTGREETQYF
. | . | TRBJ2-2 | TRBV28 | TGTGCCAGCAGTTTTGTCTTCCCCGGGGAGCTGTTTTTT | CASSFVFPGELFF
. | TRBD2 | TRBJ2-7 | TRBV28 | TGTGCCAGCAGTTTAAGGCGGGGGGCGTCCTACGAGCAGTACTTC | CASSLRRGASYEQYF
. | . | TRBJ2-3 | TRBV5-4 | TGTGCCAGCGGACTGACAGATACGCAGTATTTT | CASGLTDTQYF
. | TRBD1 | TRBJ2-7 | TRBV9 | TGTGCCAGCAGTGGACAGGGCCTCTACGAGCAGTACTTC | CASSGQGLYEQYF
. | . | TRBJ2-3 | TRBV6-1 | TGTGCCAGCAGTGAAAGGCTAGAGATAGATACGCAGTATTTT | CASSERLEIDTQYF
. | TRBD2 | TRBJ2-7 | TRBV6-1 | TGTGCCAGCAGTGAATACGGGGGGGGGCTGGTGCAGTACTTC | CASSEYGGGLVQYF
. | . | TRBJ2-7 | TRBV19 | TGTGCCAGTAGTATGATGCAGGGGACCTACGAGCAGTACTTC | CASSMMQGTYEQYF
. | . | TRBJ1-2 | TRBV10-3 | TGTGCCATCTACTCCAATGGCTACACCTTC | CAIYSNGYTF
. | TRBD1 | TRBJ1-6 | TRBV11-2 | TGTGCCAGCAGCTTAGGGACAGGGGGATCACCCCTCCACTTT | CASSLGTGGSPLHF
. | TRBD2 | TRBJ2-1 | TRBV4-3 | TGCGCCAGCAGCCAAGATAGGGGGCGGGGGGGCCTCAATGAGCAGTTCTTC | CASSQDRGRGGLNEQFF
. | . | TRBJ1-2 | TRBV10-3 | TGTGCCATCAGTGGAGGCGGGCCGAACGCCTATGGCTACACCTTC | CAISGGGPNAYGYTF
many | . | TRBJ2-5 | TRBV29-1 | TGCAGCGTTGAAGGTTTTTGGCAACAAGAGACCCAGTACTTC | CSVEGFWQQETQYF
. | . | TRBJ1-1 | TRBV2 | TGTGCCAGCAGTGAATGGCTGAACACTGAAGCTTTCTTT | CASSEWLNTEAFF
. | . | TRBJ2-7 | TRBV7-9 | TGTGCCAGCAGCTTGTCAGGTTACGAGCAGTACTTC | CASSLSGYEQYF
few | . | TRBJ2-7 | TRBV7-9 | TGTGCCAGCAGCTTATATTCCTACGAGCAGTACTTC | CASSLYSYEQYF
. | TRBD2 | TRBJ2-1 | TRBV9 | TGTGCCAGCAGCGGAGAGTTTACCCGGGGGGGATCCAATGAGCAGTTCTTC | CASSGEFTRGGSNEQFF
. | . | TRBJ1-1 | TRBV15 | TGTGCCACCAGCAGAGAGAAGCACACTGAAGCTTTCTTT | CATSREKHTEAFF
. | TRBD1 | TRBJ2-5 | TRBV30 | TGTGCCTGGAGTCACTCGACAGGGTGGGGTGAAGAGACCCAGTACTTC | CAWSHSTGWGEETQYF
. | . | TRBJ2-2 | TRBV5-1 | TGCGCCAGCAGCGGGGCTACCGGGGAGCTGTTTTTT | CASSGATGELFF
. | . | TRBJ1-1 | TRBV7-9 | TGTGCCGGAGGTGGCATTACCCACACTGAAGCTTTCTTT | CAGGGITHTEAFF
. | TRBD1 | TRBJ1-2 | TRBV7-9 | TGTGCCAGCAGCCTTGGACAGGGAAGGAACTATGGCTACACCTTC | CASSLGQGRNYGYTF
. | . | TRBJ2-7 | TRBV7-8 | TGTGCCAGCAGCCTCCCATTGGAGGGAATCCGAAGCTACGAGCAGTACTTC | CASSLPLEGIRSYEQYF
. | TRBD2 | TRBJ2-2 | TRBV5-4 | TGTGCCAGCAGCCCCGGACTAGTTAGGGTAGACACCGGGGAGCTGTTTTTT | CASSPGLVRVDTGELFF
. | . | TRBJ1-2 | TRBV6-5 | TGTGCCAGCAGTCCCACGGGCTATGGCTACACCTTC | CASSPTGYGYTF
once | TRBD1 | TRBJ1-2 | TRBV4-3 | TGCGCCAGCAGCCAACCTGGACAGGGGCGGTATGGCTACACCTTC | CASSQPGQGRYGYTF
. | . | TRBJ2-7 | TRBV7-9 | TGTGCCAGCAGCTTAGCGCGGGACGGCTCCTACGAGCAGTACTTC | CASSLARDGSYEQYF
few | . | TRBJ1-1 | TRBV9 | TGTGCCAGCAGCGTATCAGGGCAGTACACTGAAGCTTTCTTT | CASSVSGQYTEAFF
. | TRBD2 | TRBJ2-3 | TRBV4-1 | TGCGCCAGCAGCTCGTCATCTAGCGGGGGCAGGGCTACGCAGTATTTT | CASSSSSSGGRATQYF
. | . | TRBJ1-3 | TRBV5-4 | TGTGCCAGCAGCTTGGGTACTAGTCAATATTTT | CASSLGTSQYF
. | . | TRBJ1-2 | TRBV4-3 | TGCGCCAGCAGCCAAGACCGGACAGCCTATGGCTACACCTTC | CASSQDRTAYGYTF
. | TRBD1 | TRBJ2-2 | TRBV11-2 | TGTGCCAGCAGCTCCCACAGGGGGCAAAACACCGGGGAGCTGTTTTTT | CASSSHRGQNTGELFF
. | . | TRBJ2-7 | TRBV19 | TGTGCCAGTAGGATGAAATCCGGGACAATCTGGAACGAGCAGTACTTC | CASRMKSGTIWNEQYF
. | . | TRBJ1-1 | TRBV28 | TGTGCCAGCAGTTTTTATGGCCACAACACTGAAGCTTTCTTT | CASSFYGHNTEAFF
. | . | TRBJ2-3 | TRBV4-3 | TGCGCCAGCAGCCAAGACTGGCCGGGACACAACACAGATACGCAGTATTTT | CASSQDWPGHNTDTQYF
. | . | TRBJ2-1 | TRBV7-9 | TGTGCCAGCAGCTCTACCCCGGACTACCGTATTGAGCAGTTCTTC | CASSSTPDYRIEQFF
. | . | TRBJ1-1 | TRBV30 | TGTGCCTGGAGTACGGGACATTTCACTGAAGCTTTCTTT | CAWSTGHFTEAFF